This T cell receptor beta chain was retrieved from a study of shared clonotypes between healthy human individuals. TCRdb's copy holds only in-frame clones and misses some; the assay was immunoSEQ multiplex PCR. The data show 2 million to 2.5 million clones, 95% seen once. This TCR was recovered from a man between 18 and 29 years old in good health. Sequenced: naive CD4+ T cells sorted from blood. Subset in this sample: CD45RA+ positively selected.

The CDR3 spells CASRPGQGDSSGRNWETQYF. In DNA, the CDR3 is TGTGCCAGCCGACCGGGACAGGGGGATTCTAGCGGGAGAAATTGGGAGACCCAGTACTTC. J is TRBJ2-5 and V is TRBV19; a possible D gene is TRBD1 (11 bases). Trimming removed 9 bases from V and 5 bases from J, with 37 bases in between. Germline values: CDR1 LNHDA, CDR2 SQIVND (reference sequence). The CDR3 sequence is 20 residues long.